These T cell receptor beta chains were read from a single sample in a study of blood T cell repertoires in COVID-19. Data came from immunoSEQ multiplex PCR; TCRdb stores just in-frame clones and leaves some out. Counted here are 210,000 or so clones, 88% occurring once; the ten biggest clones make up around 3.6%. The sample was PBMCs or T cells enriched from blood (not recorded which). The receptor set was obtained from a young woman who had been exposed to COVID-19. Both conserved end residues are part of each CDR3. Each record gives: J gene, V gene, D gene, clone size, CDR3 protein, CDR3 DNA. A D gene is named only where the DNA matches it firmly. A row's size may be missing; if present it is once, few, many or a size class.

J: TRBJ2-3; V: TRBV19; D: -; size: -; CDR3: CASSISATSTDTQYF; DNA: TGTGCCAGTAGTATATCCGCAACTAGCACAGATACGCAGTATTTT
J: TRBJ2-1; V: TRBV4-1; D: -; size: -; CDR3: CASSQGRGYEQFF; DNA: TGCGCCAGCAGCCAAGGCAGGGGATATGAGCAGTTCTTC
J: TRBJ2-3; V: TRBV5-6; D: -; size: -; CDR3: CASSLWGATDTQYF; DNA: TGTGCCAGCAGCTTGTGGGGAGCCACAGATACGCAGTATTTT
J: TRBJ2-7; V: TRBV12-3/TRBV12-4; D: -; size: -; CDR3: CASSFMGLLYF; DNA: TGTGCCAGCAGCTTCATGGGGCTTTTGTACTTC
J: TRBJ2-2; V: TRBV19; D: -; size: -; CDR3: CASSPRTGELFF; DNA: TGTGCCAGTAGTCCAAGGACAGGGGAGCTGTTTTTT
J: TRBJ1-6; V: TRBV3-1/TRBV3-2; D: TRBD1; size: few; CDR3: CASSRRDSNSPLHF; DNA: TGTGCCAGCAGCCGACGGGACAGTAATTCACCCCTCCACTTT
J: TRBJ2-7; V: TRBV3-1/TRBV3-2; D: -; size: -; CDR3: CASSQAFRYEQYF; DNA: TGTGCCAGCAGCCAAGCTTTTCGGTACGAGCAGTACTTC
J: TRBJ1-5; V: TRBV5-5; D: -; size: -; CDR3: CASSLDTGSDQPQHF; DNA: TGTGCCAGCAGCTTGGATACAGGGTCTGATCAGCCCCAGCATTTT
J: TRBJ1-6; V: TRBV7-9; D: -; size: -; CDR3: CASSLNRYNSPLHF; DNA: TGTGCCAGCAGCTTAAACAGATATAATTCACCCCTCCACTTT
J: TRBJ1-4; V: TRBV4-1; D: TRBD1; size: -; CDR3: CASSPRDRGLANEKLFF; DNA: TGCGCCAGCAGCCCTCGGGACAGGGGGCTAGCTAATGAAAAACTGTTTTTT
J: TRBJ2-7; V: TRBV3-1/TRBV3-2; D: TRBD2; size: -; CDR3: CASSQGRLAGVPYEQYF; DNA: TGTGCCAGCAGCCAAGGCAGACTAGCGGGAGTCCCCTACGAGCAGTACTTC
J: TRBJ1-1; V: TRBV3-1/TRBV3-2; D: TRBD1; size: -; CDR3: CASRRTGNTEAFF; DNA: TGTGCCAGCAGGAGGACAGGGAACACTGAAGCTTTCTTT
J: TRBJ2-1; V: TRBV18; D: -; size: once; CDR3: CASSPFYSQNSYNEQFF; DNA: TGTGCCAGCTCCCCGTTTTACAGCCAGAACTCCTACAATGAGCAGTTCTTC
J: TRBJ2-7; V: TRBV5-1; D: -; size: -; CDR3: CASTAGGNYEQYF; DNA: TGCGCCAGCACCGCCGGGGGTAACTACGAGCAGTACTTC
J: TRBJ1-4; V: TRBV5-4; D: TRBD1; size: -; CDR3: CASSLEVGTGGEKLFF; DNA: TGTGCCAGCAGCTTGGAGGTGGGGACAGGGGGTGAAAAACTGTTTTTT
J: TRBJ1-2; V: TRBV7-9; D: TRBD1; size: once; CDR3: CASSRQDRVNGYTF; DNA: TGTGCCAGCAGTCGCCAGGACAGGGTGAACGGCTACACCTTC
J: TRBJ1-2; V: TRBV5-1; D: -; size: -; CDR3: CASSWTGAGDGYTF; DNA: TGCGCCAGCAGCTGGACCGGGGCGGGGGATGGCTACACCTTC
J: TRBJ2-1; V: TRBV6-1; D: TRBD2; size: -; CDR3: CASSEAAGTSGSSYNEQFF; DNA: TGTGCCAGCAGTGAAGCGGCGGGGACTAGCGGGAGCTCCTACAATGAGCAGTTCTTC
J: TRBJ1-6; V: TRBV6-4; D: TRBD1; size: few; CDR3: CASSTGGGNSPLHF; DNA: TGTGCCAGCAGCACAGGGGGTGGTAATTCACCCCTCCACTTT
J: TRBJ2-6; V: TRBV9; D: TRBD1; size: once; CDR3: CASSAWTGGNSGANVLTF; DNA: TGTGCCAGCAGCGCCTGGACAGGGGGGAACTCTGGGGCCAACGTCCTGACTTTC
J: TRBJ1-1; V: TRBV7-9; D: TRBD1; size: -; CDR3: CASSLGTGIGTEAFF; DNA: TGTGCCAGCAGCTTAGGGACAGGGATTGGCACTGAAGCTTTCTTT
J: TRBJ2-2; V: TRBV2; D: -; size: -; CDR3: CASREDSGELFF; DNA: TGTGCCAGCAGGGAGGACAGCGGGGAGCTGTTTTTT
J: TRBJ2-1; V: TRBV18; D: TRBD2; size: -; CDR3: CASSLNQREGLDEQFF; DNA: TGTGCCAGCTCACTGAATCAGCGGGAGGGCCTCGATGAGCAGTTCTTC
J: TRBJ1-4; V: TRBV10-3; D: TRBD1; size: -; CDR3: CAISDRGRNEKLFF; DNA: TGTGCCATCAGTGATAGGGGGCGAAATGAAAAACTGTTTTTT
J: TRBJ2-7; V: TRBV18; D: TRBD1; size: -; CDR3: CASSPIDRGVYEQYF; DNA: TGTGCCAGCTCACCTATCGACAGGGGAGTCTACGAGCAGTACTTC
J: TRBJ2-1; V: TRBV4-1; D: TRBD2; size: once; CDR3: CASSPLAGGTYNEQFF; DNA: TGCGCCAGCAGCCCCTTAGCGGGAGGAACCTACAATGAGCAGTTCTTC
J: TRBJ1-6; V: TRBV5-1; D: TRBD1; size: -; CDR3: CASSSRTGTGGYSPLHF; DNA: TGCGCCAGCAGCTCGCGTACCGGGACAGGGGGTTATTCACCCCTCCACTTT
J: TRBJ1-1; V: TRBV28; D: -; size: -; CDR3: CATAGPMNTEAFF; DNA: TGTGCCACCGCGGGGCCGATGAACACTGAAGCTTTCTTT
J: TRBJ2-5; V: TRBV7-7; D: TRBD2; size: once; CDR3: CASSLNGGGQETQYF; DNA: TGTGCCAGCAGCTTAAATGGGGGGGGACAAGAGACCCAGTACTTC